The present entry profiles one T cell receptor beta chain with its context. This entry is derived from a study of blood T cell repertoires in COVID-19. For the study at large: Collection of acute and convalescent COVID-19 samples took place in the United States, Italy and Spain. The analysed material was cDNA or gDNA that came from T cells, B-cell-depleted T cells, or PBMCs.

The CDR3 is 14 residues long. CDR1 is LNHDA and CDR2 is SQIVND in the germline V gene (reference sequence). V was trimmed by 5 bases and J by 5 bases, leaving 12 bases between them. Methods used by the authors: Estimates of nucleated cell counts were drawn from the amplification of reference gene primers. Sequenced by immunoSEQ multiplex PCR; TCRdb stores in-frame clones only, minus some. Clonal size and the V and J genes are those of that table, whereas D and trimming came from the DNA. The table lists about 670,000 clones, 85% to 90% of them singletons. The chain employs TRBV19 and TRBJ1-4; D gene ambiguous. The sequence was collected from a young woman with acute or convalescent COVID-19. Material for sequencing was peripheral blood. Here the CDR3 reads CASSEFRGNEKLFF. In nucleotides, the CDR3 is TGTGCCAGTAGTGAGTTCCGCGGGAATGAAAAACTGTTTTTT.